This T cell receptor beta chain was observed in a study of post-analysis software for immune sequencing data. At the level of the study: There were relapsing-remitting, secondary progressive and progressive-relapsing multiple sclerosis among the disease courses included.

Libraries were made from TCR beta cDNA, and they carried unique molecular identifiers. TCRdb reprocessed the PCR reads with MiXCR, giving one entry per CDR3 protein. The sample lists hundreds of thousands of distinct CDR3 sequences, under 55% occurring once. In its sample, this clonotype was seen once. Its antigen is undetermined. Study conclusions and caveats: Multiple sclerosis patients had significantly lower normalized Chao1 diversity than controls. Samples prepared in the same batch strongly co-clustered by F measure. About five TRBV segments appeared more often in patients than in controls, and TRBV5-6, TRBV5-1 and TRBV20-1 were among these.

V lost 6 bases and J lost 5, with 13 bases in between. Germline CDR1 and CDR2: MDHEN and SYDVKM. The CDR3 has 13 residues. The genes are TRBV28 and TRBJ1-2; a possible D gene is TRBD1 (5 bases). The source of this sequence is a girl aged 10 to 17 with multiple sclerosis. The sample consisted of blood. CDR3 bases: TGTGCCAGCAGCCCCATCCGGGGGTATGGCTACACCTTC. This translates into CASSPIRGYGYTF.